Reported below is one T cell receptor (beta chain). This record belongs to a study of blood T cell repertoires in COVID-19. About the study: The study drew acute and convalescent COVID-19 samples from the United States, Italy and Spain. T cells, B-cell-depleted T cells, or PBMCs provided the cDNA or gDNA that served as material.

Original processing notes: Estimation of nucleated cell counts was performed using reference gene primer amplification. Measured with immunoSEQ multiplex PCR; TCRdb has only the in-frame clones, and not every one. The V and J calls and clone size come from that table; D and trimming were worked out from the DNA. The data hold approximately 83,000 clones, with about four fifths observed a single time. Germline CDR1 SGDLS, CDR2 YYNGEE. This CDR3 is built from 16 residues. V was pared by 0 bases and J by 7 bases, with 16 bases between. The sequenced material came from peripheral blood. The receptor was isolated from a woman aged 80 or over with acute or convalescent COVID-19. The V and J genes are TRBV9 and TRBJ1-4; D is perhaps TRBD1 (5 bases). This CDR3 reads CASSVGGTSSSEKLFF. CDR3 DNA: TGTGCCAGCAGCGTAGGAGGGACTAGCTCTTCTGAAAAACTGTTTTTT.